A selection of T cell receptor beta chains follows, all from one sample in a study of technical replicates of blood from several donors. The repertoire was sequenced with immunoSEQ multiplex PCR; TCRdb's copy has only in-frame clones and lacks some. The sample lists about 68,000 clones, 95% to 97% occurring once. Sequencing used T cells isolated from PBMCs. The source is a human donor in good health. The CDR3 runs from the conserved cysteine through the conserved F or W. Fields, in order: clone size, V gene, J gene, D gene, CDR3 DNA, CDR3 protein. The D gene is left open where the match is weak. Part of the rows lack a size; the others show once, few, many or a class for expanded clones.

NA	TRBV21-1	TRBJ1-1	NA	TGTGCCAGCAGCAAAACCCAGTATCACACTGAAGCTTTCTTT	CASSKTQYHTEAFF
once	TRBV6-1	TRBJ2-2	NA	TGTGCCAGCAGTGAAAGGCTAGCGAACACCGGGGAGCTGTTTTTT	CASSERLANTGELFF
NA	TRBV20-1	TRBJ2-7	TRBD2	TGCAGTGCTAAGCGGGAGTACGAGCAATACTTC	CSAKREYEQYF
few	TRBV6-1	TRBJ1-5	NA	TGTGCCAGCAGTGTGTATAGCAATCAGCCCCAGCATTTT	CASSVYSNQPQHF
NA	TRBV27	TRBJ1-2	NA	TGTGCCAGCAGTTCTAAGTACGAGTCCGGTTGGGCATATGGCTACACCTTC	CASSSKYESGWAYGYTF
once	TRBV6-5	TRBJ2-7	NA	TGTGCCAGCAGTTACGGGGGCGCAGGCTACGAGCAGTACTTC	CASSYGGAGYEQYF
NA	TRBV4-1	TRBJ1-2	NA	TGCGCCAGCAGCCTTCAGGGAACTGTAAGGGGCTATGGCTACACCTTC	CASSLQGTVRGYGYTF
NA	TRBV19	TRBJ1-1	TRBD1	TGTGCCAGTAATTCAGGGACAGCCGTCACTGAAGCTTTCTTT	CASNSGTAVTEAFF
NA	TRBV28	TRBJ2-1	NA	TGTGCCAGCAGCATAAGCAGGAATGAGCAGTTCTTC	CASSISRNEQFF
NA	TRBV10-2	TRBJ1-2	NA	TGCGCCAGCAGTCCGGAGAGGCAGGGCTATGGCTACACCTTC	CASSPERQGYGYTF
NA	TRBV7-9	TRBJ2-4	TRBD2	TGTGCCAGCAGCTTATCAGGGAGGGACATTCAGTACTTC	CASSLSGRDIQYF
NA	TRBV7-6	TRBJ2-3	NA	TGTGCCAGCAGCTTAGCGGCTAGCACAGATACGCAGTATTTT	CASSLAASTDTQYF
NA	TRBV27	TRBJ1-2	TRBD1	TGTGCCAGCAGTTTTTCACAGGGGTTCTATGGCTACACCTTC	CASSFSQGFYGYTF
once	TRBV29-1	TRBJ1-2	NA	TGCAGCGTTCTTAACCTTAGGGGGGGAAAGCCGGGGGGCTACACCTTC	CSVLNLRGGKPGGYTF
NA	TRBV5-6	TRBJ1-2	TRBD1	TGTGCCAGCAGCTTGCCCCGGGACCCAGGGGGCTATGGCTACACCTTC	CASSLPRDPGGYGYTF
once	TRBV6-5	TRBJ1-2	NA	TGTGCCAGCAGTCAGACAGTAGGTTGGGGTGGCTACACCTTC	CASSQTVGWGGYTF
NA	TRBV2	TRBJ1-2	NA	TGTGCCAGCAGTGAAGCTCAGAGCGATAACTATGGCTACACCTTC	CASSEAQSDNYGYTF
NA	TRBV5-5	TRBJ2-7	NA	TGTGCCAGCAGCCTTAGCGTTACCTCGGACGAGCAGTACTTC	CASSLSVTSDEQYF
NA	TRBV4-2	TRBJ2-1	TRBD2	TGTGCCAGCAGCCAAGTAACTAGCGGGATGAACAATGAGCAGTTCTTC	CASSQVTSGMNNEQFF
NA	TRBV9	TRBJ2-1	TRBD2	TGTGCCAGCAGCGTACCTAGCGGGAGTGAGCAGTTCTTC	CASSVPSGSEQFF
NA	TRBV28	TRBJ1-5	TRBD1	TGTGCCAGCAGTGGGGACAGGCCAAATCAGCCCCAGCATTTT	CASSGDRPNQPQHF
NA	TRBV27	TRBJ1-1	NA	TGTGCCAGCAGTTTGTCAGGGGACACTGAAGCTTTCTTT	CASSLSGDTEAFF
NA	TRBV30	TRBJ2-7	NA	TGTGCCTGGAGTAAGGGGAATGGGCACGAGCAGTACTTC	CAWSKGNGHEQYF
NA	TRBV9	TRBJ2-7	NA	TGTGCCAGCAGCGTAGGCGGCGGTACCTACGAGCAGTACTTC	CASSVGGGTYEQYF
NA	TRBV29-1	TRBJ1-1	NA	TGCAGCGTTGCCGCGCTTGAAGCTTTCTTT	CSVAALEAFF
NA	TRBV5-6	TRBJ1-5	NA	TGTGCCAGCAGCATTTTACGGCAGGGAAATCAGCCCCAGCATTTT	CASSILRQGNQPQHF
once	TRBV4-2	TRBJ1-1	NA	TGTGCCAGCAGCCAAAGTGACAGGATGAACACTGAAGCTTTCTTT	CASSQSDRMNTEAFF
once	TRBV10-3	TRBJ2-3	TRBD2	TGTGCCACCTCCGGGACTAGCGGCACAGATACGCAGTATTTT	CATSGTSGTDTQYF
NA	TRBV19	TRBJ2-7	TRBD2	TGTGCCAGTAGTACTAGCGGGAGCTCCTACGAGCAGTACTTC	CASSTSGSSYEQYF
NA	TRBV9	TRBJ2-7	NA	TGTGCCAGCAGCGTAGACGATGCCGTCTATACGAGCAAATACTTC	CASSVDDAVYTSKYF
NA	TRBV7-8	TRBJ1-2	TRBD1	TGTGCCAGCAGTTCCGGGACAGGGGCGTCCGGCTACACCTTC	CASSSGTGASGYTF